A selection of T cell receptor beta chains follows, all from one sample in a study of T cells in Graves' hyperthyroidism and ophthalmopathy. TCRdb reanalysed the multiplex PCR reads using MiXCR and keeps one entry per CDR3 protein. The data hold about 600,000 distinct CDR3 sequences, with more than 15% observed a single time. Sequenced material: blood. The receptors originated from a woman aged 40 to 50 with Graves' ophthalmopathy. Each CDR3 is given with its conserved first and last residue. Each record gives: V gene, clone size, J gene, D gene, CDR3 DNA, CDR3 protein. A D gene is named only where the DNA matches it firmly. Clone size is not always given. Where it is, it says once, few, many or a class for expanded clones.

V: TRBV2
size: many
J: TRBJ2-1
D: -
DNA: TGTGCCAGCCAAAGGGGCCCCGAGGATGAGCAGTTCTTC
CDR3: CASQRGPEDEQFF

V: TRBV5-1
size: -
J: TRBJ2-1
D: TRBD1
DNA: TGCGCCAGCAGCTTACCGGGACAGAACTACAATGAGCAGTTCTTC
CDR3: CASSLPGQNYNEQFF

V: TRBV2
size: few
J: TRBJ2-3
D: -
DNA: TGTGCCAGCATGGCGGGGAGGTTTACAGATACGCAGTATTTT
CDR3: CASMAGRFTDTQYF

V: TRBV7-8
size: many
J: TRBJ2-3
D: TRBD2
DNA: TGTGCCAGCAGCACCACTAGCGGATACACAGATACGCAGTATTTT
CDR3: CASSTTSGYTDTQYF

V: TRBV10-3
size: -
J: TRBJ2-5
D: TRBD2
DNA: TGTGCCATTTCTGAGCGGGAGCAACAAGAGACCCAGTACTTC
CDR3: CAISEREQQETQYF

V: TRBV2
size: many
J: TRBJ2-1
D: -
DNA: TGTGCCAGCCTAATGGTGGCTATCAATACTCCTGAGCAGTTCTTC
CDR3: CASLMVAINTPEQFF

V: TRBV3-1
size: once
J: TRBJ2-5
D: TRBD2
DNA: TGTGCCAGCAGCCCCCAATCCCATCTTGCAACTAGCGGGGTAGAGACCCAGTACTTC
CDR3: CASSPQSHLATSGVETQYF

V: TRBV7-2
size: many
J: TRBJ1-1
D: TRBD1
DNA: TGTGCCAGCAGCTTTGGGACAGGCCTGAACACTGAAGCTTTCTTT
CDR3: CASSFGTGLNTEAFF

V: TRBV20-1
size: -
J: TRBJ2-7
D: TRBD2
DNA: TGCAGTGTTCAGGAACATAGCGGGAGTGGGTACGAGCAGTACTTC
CDR3: CSVQEHSGSGYEQYF

V: TRBV2
size: once
J: TRBJ2-3
D: -
DNA: TGTGCCAGCAGGAGGGACTTCCGCACAGATACGCAGTATTTT
CDR3: CASRRDFRTDTQYF

V: TRBV5-1
size: many
J: TRBJ2-3
D: -
DNA: TGCGCCAGCAGCTTGCTAGGACAGAAAGGCACAGATACGCAGTATTTT
CDR3: CASSLLGQKGTDTQYF

V: TRBV20-1
size: many
J: TRBJ2-2
D: -
DNA: TGCAGTGCAAGAGGGCTGGCAAGAGGCGGGGAGCTGTTTTTT
CDR3: CSARGLARGGELFF

V: TRBV2
size: many
J: TRBJ1-6
D: -
DNA: TGTGCCAGCAGTGAAGGGCAGGGGAGGAATTCACCCCTCCACTTT
CDR3: CASSEGQGRNSPLHF

V: TRBV5-1
size: many
J: TRBJ2-7
D: -
DNA: TGCGCCAGCAGCTTGACGGGATTCTCCTACGAGCAGTACTTC
CDR3: CASSLTGFSYEQYF

V: TRBV7-2
size: -
J: TRBJ2-3
D: -
DNA: TGTGCCAGCAGCTCCTTTAGGCGGTCACATGGCACAGATACGCAGTATTTT
CDR3: CASSSFRRSHGTDTQYF

V: TRBV11-2
size: few
J: TRBJ2-2
D: -
DNA: TGTGCCAGCAGCTCCCTGAGTGGGGGGAGCGCCGGGGAGCTGTTTTTT
CDR3: CASSSLSGGSAGELFF

V: TRBV2
size: many
J: TRBJ2-1
D: -
DNA: TGTGCCTCCCAAATTGGAGCGCGCAATGAGCAGTTCTTC
CDR3: CASQIGARNEQFF

V: TRBV7-2
size: many
J: TRBJ2-3
D: -
DNA: TGTGCCAGCAGCTTTAGCGTTGGCGCAGATACGCAGTATTTT
CDR3: CASSFSVGADTQYF

V: TRBV29-1
size: few
J: TRBJ2-2
D: -
DNA: TGCAGCGTTGGATCCCAGGGAGGCACCGGGGAGCTGTTTTTT
CDR3: CSVGSQGGTGELFF

V: TRBV20-1
size: many
J: TRBJ2-5
D: TRBD2
DNA: TGCAGTGCCCACGGACTAGCGAGTGAAGAGACCCAGTACTTC
CDR3: CSAHGLASEETQYF

V: TRBV10-3
size: -
J: TRBJ1-1
D: TRBD1
DNA: TGTGCCATCAGTGAGCCGGGGACAGGGGGATCTAACACTGAAGCTTTCTTT
CDR3: CAISEPGTGGSNTEAFF

V: TRBV11-2
size: -
J: TRBJ2-5
D: TRBD2
DNA: TGTGCCAGCAGCCTTATCGGGAGGGTGGGAGAGACCCAGTACTTC
CDR3: CASSLIGRVGETQYF

V: TRBV7-3
size: many
J: TRBJ2-1
D: TRBD1
DNA: TGTGCCAGCAGCTCGACAGGGGGCTTAAGCAATGAGCAGTTCTTC
CDR3: CASSSTGGLSNEQFF

V: TRBV5-5
size: few
J: TRBJ2-1
D: -
DNA: TGTGCCAGCAGCTTGGCATTCGAGGCCAGCTCCTACAATGAGCAGTTCTTC
CDR3: CASSLAFEASSYNEQFF

V: TRBV27
size: few
J: TRBJ1-6
D: -
DNA: TGTGCCAGCAGCCCAGGGGACTCCTATAATTCACCCCTCCACTTT
CDR3: CASSPGDSYNSPLHF

V: TRBV11-2
size: many
J: TRBJ2-7
D: -
DNA: TGTGCCAGCAGCCCCGCTTACTACGAGCAGTACTTC
CDR3: CASSPAYYEQYF

V: TRBV7-9
size: few
J: TRBJ2-7
D: -
DNA: TGTGCCAGCAGCTTCTACTTAGGGGGAAGGCAGTACTTC
CDR3: CASSFYLGGRQYF

V: TRBV5-1
size: few
J: TRBJ2-5
D: TRBD2
DNA: TGCGCCAGCAGCTTGGACGCTAGCGGGAGAGGGGAGACCCAGTACTTC
CDR3: CASSLDASGRGETQYF

V: TRBV27
size: few
J: TRBJ2-2
D: TRBD1
DNA: TGTGCCAGCAATGACAGGGGAGGTAACGGGGAGCTGTTTTTT
CDR3: CASNDRGGNGELFF

V: TRBV2
size: -
J: TRBJ2-5
D: TRBD2
DNA: TGTGCCAGCAGTGACCGGACTAGCGACGCCCAAGAGACCCAGTACTTC
CDR3: CASSDRTSDAQETQYF

V: TRBV20-1
size: once
J: TRBJ2-1
D: TRBD2
DNA: TGCAGTGCTAGAGACCTAGCGGGGAGCTCCTACAATGAGCAGTTCTTC
CDR3: CSARDLAGSSYNEQFF

V: TRBV20-1
size: -
J: TRBJ2-7
D: -
DNA: TGCAGCTTGGACTTAGCCTTTAATATGCAGTACTTC
CDR3: CSLDLAFNMQYF

V: TRBV14
size: few
J: TRBJ2-2
D: -
DNA: TGTGCCAGCAGCCAACCCGGACCCACCGGGGAGCTGTTTTTT
CDR3: CASSQPGPTGELFF

V: TRBV2
size: many
J: TRBJ1-1
D: TRBD1
DNA: TGTGCCAGCTCGGGACAGCTTAACACTGAAGCTTTCTTT
CDR3: CASSGQLNTEAFF

V: TRBV2
size: many
J: TRBJ2-1
D: TRBD2
DNA: TGTGCCAGCAGTCAAAAGACTAGCGGGAGGCCCGATGAGCAGTTCTTC
CDR3: CASSQKTSGRPDEQFF

V: TRBV28
size: -
J: TRBJ2-3
D: -
DNA: TGTGCCAGCAGTTTGAGGGCGGGGGCCGTCACAGATACGCAGTATTTT
CDR3: CASSLRAGAVTDTQYF

V: TRBV27
size: many
J: TRBJ1-4
D: -
DNA: TGTGCCAGCAGTTCCGTGACACTACGACCTGAAAAACTGTTTTTT
CDR3: CASSSVTLRPEKLFF

V: TRBV15
size: -
J: TRBJ2-3
D: -
DNA: TGTGCCACCAGCAGAGACGGACCCACAGATACGCAGTATTTT
CDR3: CATSRDGPTDTQYF

V: TRBV5-1
size: many
J: TRBJ1-6
D: -
DNA: TGCGCCAGCAGCTTGGACAGGGTTTCACCCCTCCACTTT
CDR3: CASSLDRVSPLHF

V: TRBV20-1
size: -
J: TRBJ2-7
D: TRBD2
DNA: TGCAGTGCCCCGATTCTGGGGCGGGAGGAGCAGTACTTC
CDR3: CSAPILGREEQYF

V: TRBV5-1
size: -
J: TRBJ1-1
D: -
DNA: TGCGCCAGCAGCCCCATTACAGTGAACACTGAAGCTTTCTTT
CDR3: CASSPITVNTEAFF

V: TRBV30
size: many
J: TRBJ2-5
D: TRBD2
DNA: TGTGCCTGGAGTGCGGGACTAGCGGGGGGGCAAGAGACCCAGTACTTC
CDR3: CAWSAGLAGGQETQYF

V: TRBV27
size: many
J: TRBJ2-3
D: TRBD1
DNA: TGTGCCAGCAGTTTTGGGACAGGGGCGGATACGCAGTATTTT
CDR3: CASSFGTGADTQYF

V: TRBV7-9
size: -
J: TRBJ2-5
D: -
DNA: TGTGCCAGCAACGTTTGGGTGGGTCGGGGAGAGACCCAGTACTTC
CDR3: CASNVWVGRGETQYF

V: TRBV30
size: many
J: TRBJ2-1
D: -
DNA: TGTGCCTGGAGTGCAGGGGTTGATGAGCAGTTCTTC
CDR3: CAWSAGVDEQFF

V: TRBV14
size: -
J: TRBJ1-1
D: -
DNA: TGTGCCAGCAGCCAGGACCGCAGAACTGAAGCTTTCTTT
CDR3: CASSQDRRTEAFF

V: TRBV20-1
size: -
J: TRBJ2-1
D: TRBD2
DNA: TGCAGTGCTCGGACGCCCCGCGGGGGTAGCGGGGGGTCAAATGAGCAGTTCTTC
CDR3: CSARTPRGGSGGSNEQFF

V: TRBV11-3
size: many
J: TRBJ1-1
D: -
DNA: TGTGCCAGCAGCTTAGTATGGGGGAACAGGAACACTGAAGCTTTCTTT
CDR3: CASSLVWGNRNTEAFF

V: TRBV28
size: many
J: TRBJ2-7
D: -
DNA: TGTGCCAGCAGGCAGGGTTACGAGCAGTACTTC
CDR3: CASRQGYEQYF

V: TRBV11-2
size: -
J: TRBJ2-1
D: TRBD2
DNA: TGTGCCAGTAGAGCCCGGGGACTAGCGGGGGCAAACAATGAGCAGTTCTTC
CDR3: CASRARGLAGANNEQFF

V: TRBV9
size: -
J: TRBJ1-1
D: -
DNA: TGTGCCAGCAGCAGCAGTAGCCTGACTGAAGCTTTCTTT
CDR3: CASSSSSLTEAFF